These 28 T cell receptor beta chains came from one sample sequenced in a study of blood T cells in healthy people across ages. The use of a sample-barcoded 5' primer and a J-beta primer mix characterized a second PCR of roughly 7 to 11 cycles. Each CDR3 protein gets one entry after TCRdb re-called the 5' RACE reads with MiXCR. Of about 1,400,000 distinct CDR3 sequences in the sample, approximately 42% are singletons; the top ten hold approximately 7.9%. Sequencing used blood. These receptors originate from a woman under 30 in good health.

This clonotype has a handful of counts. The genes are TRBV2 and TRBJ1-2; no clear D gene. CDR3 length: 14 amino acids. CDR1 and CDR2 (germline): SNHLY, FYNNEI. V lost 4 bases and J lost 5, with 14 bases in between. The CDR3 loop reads CASSGSSSQYGYTF. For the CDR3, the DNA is TGTGCCAGCAGTGGAAGCTCCTCCCAATATGGCTACACCTTC.

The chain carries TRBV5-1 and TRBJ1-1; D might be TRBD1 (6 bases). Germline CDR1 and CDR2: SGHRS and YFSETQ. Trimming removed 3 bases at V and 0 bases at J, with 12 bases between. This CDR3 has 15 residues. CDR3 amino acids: CASSWGPGMNTEAFF. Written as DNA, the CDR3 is TGCGCCAGCAGCTGGGGGCCAGGGATGAACACTGAAGCTTTCTTT.

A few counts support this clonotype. DNA of the CDR3: TGCGCCAGCAAAATGGACGGTTATGGCTACACCTTC. It translates to CASKMDGYGYTF. The gene calls are TRBV5-1 and TRBJ1-2; the D is unclear. V was clipped by 6 bases and J by 5 bases, with 11 bases between them. This CDR3 is built from 12 residues. Germline V gives CDR1 SGHRS, CDR2 YFSETQ.

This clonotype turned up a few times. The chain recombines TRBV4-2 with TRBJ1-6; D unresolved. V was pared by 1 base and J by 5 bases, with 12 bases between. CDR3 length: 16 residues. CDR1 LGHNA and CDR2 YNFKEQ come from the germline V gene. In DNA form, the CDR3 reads TGTGCCAGCAGCCAAGCGGGCCTAACCGATAATTCACCCCTCCACTTT. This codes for CASSQAGLTDNSPLHF.

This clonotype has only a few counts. The CDR3 DNA reads as TGCAGTGCTAGGCCCACCTCAGGTTTGAACACTGAAGCTTTCTTT. Its translation: CSARPTSGLNTEAFF. J is TRBJ1-1 and V is TRBV20-1; D gene uncertain. Germline-derived CDR1 and CDR2 are DFQATT and SNEGSKA (reference sequence). The CDR3 loop spans 15 amino acids. V lost 3 bases, J lost 0 bases, and 14 bases lay in between.

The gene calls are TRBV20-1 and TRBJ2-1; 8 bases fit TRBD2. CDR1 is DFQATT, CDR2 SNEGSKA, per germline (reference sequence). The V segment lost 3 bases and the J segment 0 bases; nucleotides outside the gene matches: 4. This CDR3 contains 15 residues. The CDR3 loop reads CSARKRGSSYNEQFF. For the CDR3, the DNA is TGCAGTGCTAGGAAGCGGGGGAGCTCCTACAATGAGCAGTTCTTC.

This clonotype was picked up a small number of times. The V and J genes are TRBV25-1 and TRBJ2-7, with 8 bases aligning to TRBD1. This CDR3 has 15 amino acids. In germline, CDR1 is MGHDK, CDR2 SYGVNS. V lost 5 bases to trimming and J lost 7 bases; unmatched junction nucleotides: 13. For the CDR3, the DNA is TGTGCCAGCAGTCCTTCCCCCGGGACAGGATCGGAGCAGTACTTC. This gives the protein CASSPSPGTGSEQYF.

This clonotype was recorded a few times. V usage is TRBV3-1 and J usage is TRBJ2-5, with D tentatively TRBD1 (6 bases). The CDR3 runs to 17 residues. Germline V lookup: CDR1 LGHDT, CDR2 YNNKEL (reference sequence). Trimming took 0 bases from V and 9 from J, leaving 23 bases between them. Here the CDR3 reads CASSQDVGTLQAGAQYF. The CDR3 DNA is TGTGCCAGCAGCCAAGATGTGGGGACCCTCCAAGCAGGGGCCCAGTACTTC.

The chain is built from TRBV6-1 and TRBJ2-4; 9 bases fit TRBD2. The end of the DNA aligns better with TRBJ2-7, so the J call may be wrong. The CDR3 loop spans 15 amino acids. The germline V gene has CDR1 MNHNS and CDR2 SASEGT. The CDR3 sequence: CASSEIAGGPYEQYF. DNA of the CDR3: TGTGCCAGCAGTGAAATTGCGGGGGGGCCCTACGAGCAGTACTTC.

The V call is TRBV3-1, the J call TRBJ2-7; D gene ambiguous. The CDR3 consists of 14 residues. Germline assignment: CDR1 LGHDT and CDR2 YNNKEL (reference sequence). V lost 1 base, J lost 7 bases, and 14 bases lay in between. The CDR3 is CASSQGVGLAEQYF. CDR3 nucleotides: TGTGCCAGCAGCCAAGGGGTCGGTCTTGCTGAGCAGTACTTC.

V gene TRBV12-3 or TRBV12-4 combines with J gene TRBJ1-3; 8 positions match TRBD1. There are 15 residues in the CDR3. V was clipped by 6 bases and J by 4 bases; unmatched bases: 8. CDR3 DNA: TGTGCCAGCAGCCAAGCCGGGACAGGAGGAAACACCATATATTTT. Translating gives CASSQAGTGGNTIYF.

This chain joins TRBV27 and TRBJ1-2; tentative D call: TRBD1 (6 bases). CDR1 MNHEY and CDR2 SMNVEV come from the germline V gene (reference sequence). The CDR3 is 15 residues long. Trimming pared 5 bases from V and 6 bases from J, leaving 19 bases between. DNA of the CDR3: TGTGCCAGCAGTCCGCTCCCAGGGGCGTTAAATGGCTACACCTTC. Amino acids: CASSPLPGALNGYTF.

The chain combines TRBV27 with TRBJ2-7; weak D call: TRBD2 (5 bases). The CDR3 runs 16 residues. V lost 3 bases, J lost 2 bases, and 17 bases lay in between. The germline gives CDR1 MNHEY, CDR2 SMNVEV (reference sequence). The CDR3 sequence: CASSFGRPSGPYEQYF. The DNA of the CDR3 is TGTGCCAGCAGTTTTGGCAGACCAAGCGGTCCCTACGAGCAGTACTTC.

This CDR3 is CASSIGPSAQETQYF. In DNA form, the CDR3 reads TGTGCCAGTAGTATAGGCCCCAGCGCCCAAGAGACCCAGTACTTC. The rearrangement links TRBV19 to TRBJ2-5; D unclear. CDR3 length: 15 amino acids. V was cut by 1 base and J by 1 base, with 10 bases left in between. CDR1 is LNHDA, CDR2 SQIVND, per germline (reference sequence).

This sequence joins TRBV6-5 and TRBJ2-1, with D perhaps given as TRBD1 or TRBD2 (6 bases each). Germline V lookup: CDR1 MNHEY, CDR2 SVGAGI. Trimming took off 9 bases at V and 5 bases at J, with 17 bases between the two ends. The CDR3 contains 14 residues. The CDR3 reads CASTSEGGNNEQFF. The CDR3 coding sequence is TGTGCCAGTACAAGTGAGGGGGGCAACAATGAGCAGTTCTTC.

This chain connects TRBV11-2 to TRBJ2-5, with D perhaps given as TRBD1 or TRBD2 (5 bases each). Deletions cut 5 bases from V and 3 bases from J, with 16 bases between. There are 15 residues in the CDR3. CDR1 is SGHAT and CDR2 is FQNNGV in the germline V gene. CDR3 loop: CASSEPGRGEETQYF. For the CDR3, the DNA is TGTGCCAGCAGCGAGCCGGGACGAGGGGAAGAGACCCAGTACTTC.

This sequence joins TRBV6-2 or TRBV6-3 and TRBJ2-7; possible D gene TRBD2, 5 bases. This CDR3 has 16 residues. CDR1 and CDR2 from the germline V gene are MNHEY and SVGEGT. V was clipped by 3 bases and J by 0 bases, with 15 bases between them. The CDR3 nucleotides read TGTGCCAGCAGTTATCGCGGGTTGGTGAGCTCCTACGAGCAGTACTTC. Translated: CASSYRGLVSSYEQYF.

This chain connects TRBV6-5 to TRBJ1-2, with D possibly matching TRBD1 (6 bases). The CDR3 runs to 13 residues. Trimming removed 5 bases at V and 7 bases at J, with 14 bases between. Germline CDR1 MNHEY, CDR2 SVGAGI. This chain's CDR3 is CASSDGTLGGYTF. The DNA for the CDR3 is TGTGCCAGCAGTGATGGGACACTGGGTGGCTACACCTTC.

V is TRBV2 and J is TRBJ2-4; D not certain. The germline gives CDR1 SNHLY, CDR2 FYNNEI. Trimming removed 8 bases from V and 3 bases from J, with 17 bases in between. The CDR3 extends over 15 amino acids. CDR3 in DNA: TGTGCCAGCCTTTTCGACGGAACGGTCAAAAACATTCAGTACTTC. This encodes CASLFDGTVKNIQYF.

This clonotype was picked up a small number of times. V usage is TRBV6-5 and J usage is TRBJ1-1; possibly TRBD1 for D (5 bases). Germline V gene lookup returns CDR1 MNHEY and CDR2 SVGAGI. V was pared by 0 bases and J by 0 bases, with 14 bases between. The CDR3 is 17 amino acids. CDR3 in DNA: TGTGCCAGCAGTTACTCAGCAGGGAGCACTATGAACACTGAAGCTTTCTTT. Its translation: CASSYSAGSTMNTEAFF.

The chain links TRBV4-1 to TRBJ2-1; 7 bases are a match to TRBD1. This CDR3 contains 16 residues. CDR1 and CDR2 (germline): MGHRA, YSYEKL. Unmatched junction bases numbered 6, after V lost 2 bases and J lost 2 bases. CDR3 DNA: TGCGCCAGCAGCCAACAGGGGGAAATACCCTACAATGAGCAGTTCTTC. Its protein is CASSQQGEIPYNEQFF.

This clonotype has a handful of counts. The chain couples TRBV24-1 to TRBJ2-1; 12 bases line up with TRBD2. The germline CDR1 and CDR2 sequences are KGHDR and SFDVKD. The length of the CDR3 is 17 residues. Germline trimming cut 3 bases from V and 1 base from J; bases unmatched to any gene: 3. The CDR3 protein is CATSDATSGRSYNEQFF. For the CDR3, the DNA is TGTGCCACCAGTGATGCTACTAGCGGGAGGTCCTACAATGAGCAGTTCTTC.

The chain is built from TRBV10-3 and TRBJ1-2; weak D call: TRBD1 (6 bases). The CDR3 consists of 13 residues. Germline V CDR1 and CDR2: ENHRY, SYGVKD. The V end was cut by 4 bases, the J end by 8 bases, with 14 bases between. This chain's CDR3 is CAISAGGLGGYTF. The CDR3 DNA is TGTGCCATCAGTGCCGGGGGGCTGGGAGGCTACACCTTC.

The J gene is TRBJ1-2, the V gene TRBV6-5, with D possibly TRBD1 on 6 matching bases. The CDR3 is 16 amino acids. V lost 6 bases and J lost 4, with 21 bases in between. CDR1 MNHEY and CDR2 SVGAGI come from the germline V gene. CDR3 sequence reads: CASSPTGTMITYGYTF. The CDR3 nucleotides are TGTGCCAGCAGCCCCACGGGGACAATGATAACCTATGGCTACACCTTC.

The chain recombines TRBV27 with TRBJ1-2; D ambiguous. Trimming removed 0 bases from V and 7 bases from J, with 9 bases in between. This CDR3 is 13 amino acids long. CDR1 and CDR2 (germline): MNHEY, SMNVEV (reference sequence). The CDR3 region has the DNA TGTGCCAGCAGTTTATCATCCTTCTCTGGCTACACCTTC. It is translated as CASSLSSFSGYTF.

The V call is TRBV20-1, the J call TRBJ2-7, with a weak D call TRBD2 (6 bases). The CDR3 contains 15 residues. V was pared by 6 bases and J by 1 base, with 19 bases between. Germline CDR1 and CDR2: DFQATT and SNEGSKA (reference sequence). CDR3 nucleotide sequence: TGCAGTGCCGACACATCTAGCGATAGGTCCTACGAGCAGTACTTC. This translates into CSADTSSDRSYEQYF.

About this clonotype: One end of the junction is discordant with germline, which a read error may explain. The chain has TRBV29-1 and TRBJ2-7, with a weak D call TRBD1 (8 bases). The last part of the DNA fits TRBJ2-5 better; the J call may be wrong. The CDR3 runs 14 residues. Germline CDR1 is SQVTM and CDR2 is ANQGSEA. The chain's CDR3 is CSVETGGAQATQYF. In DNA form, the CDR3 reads TGCAGCGTTGAAACAGGGGGGGCCCAAGCGACCCAGTACTTC.

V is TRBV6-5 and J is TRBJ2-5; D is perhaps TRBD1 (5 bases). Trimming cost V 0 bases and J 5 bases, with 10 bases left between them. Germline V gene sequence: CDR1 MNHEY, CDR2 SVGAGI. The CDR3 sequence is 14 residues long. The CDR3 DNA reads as TGTGCCAGCAGTTACTCGCCTGGGGCGGAGACCCAGTACTTC. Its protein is CASSYSPGAETQYF.